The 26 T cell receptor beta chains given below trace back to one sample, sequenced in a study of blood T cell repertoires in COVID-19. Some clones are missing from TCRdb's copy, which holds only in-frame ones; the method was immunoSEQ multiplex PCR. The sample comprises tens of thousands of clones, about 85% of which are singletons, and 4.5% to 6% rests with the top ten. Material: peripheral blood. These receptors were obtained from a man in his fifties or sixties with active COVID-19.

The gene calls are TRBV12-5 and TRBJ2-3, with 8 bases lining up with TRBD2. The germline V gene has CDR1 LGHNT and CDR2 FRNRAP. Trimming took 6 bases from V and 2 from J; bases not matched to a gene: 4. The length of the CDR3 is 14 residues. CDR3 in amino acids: CASGGGATTDTQYF. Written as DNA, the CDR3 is TGTGCTAGTGGCGGGGGGGCTACCACAGATACGCAGTATTTT.

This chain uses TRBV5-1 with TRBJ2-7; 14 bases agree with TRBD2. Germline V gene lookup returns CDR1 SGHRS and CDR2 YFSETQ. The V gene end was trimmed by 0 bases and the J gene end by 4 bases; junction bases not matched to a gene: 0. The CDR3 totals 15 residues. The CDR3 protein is CASSLGLAGGYEQYF. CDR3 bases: TGCGCCAGCAGCTTGGGACTAGCGGGAGGGTACGAGCAGTACTTC.

CDR3 DNA sequence: TGTGCCAGTAGTATGGACCGGAGCTGGGGACAGGGTGATGAAAAACTGTTTTTT. Its protein is CASSMDRSWGQGDEKLFF. The gene calls are TRBV19 and TRBJ1-4, with 9 bases aligning to TRBD1. Germline CDR1 LNHDA, CDR2 SQIVND (reference sequence). This CDR3 comprises 18 residues. The V gene end was trimmed by 3 bases and the J gene end by 6 bases; junction bases not matched to a gene: 14.

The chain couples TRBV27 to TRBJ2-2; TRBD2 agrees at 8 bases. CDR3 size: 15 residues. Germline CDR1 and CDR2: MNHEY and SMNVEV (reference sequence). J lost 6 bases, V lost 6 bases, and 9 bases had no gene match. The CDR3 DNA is TGTGCCAGCAGGACCCGACTAGCGAGCGCCGGGGAGCTGTTTTTT. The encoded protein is CASRTRLASAGELFF.

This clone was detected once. For the CDR3, the DNA is TGTGCCAGCTCACCAACGACAGGGTATGGTAATGAGCAGTTCTTC. Encoded protein: CASSPTTGYGNEQFF. The V call is TRBV18, the J call TRBJ2-1, with 7 bases fitting TRBD1. This CDR3 spans 15 amino acids. Trimming at V came to 2 bases and at J to 7 bases, leaving 8 bases not matched to a gene. Germline CDR1 reads KGHSH; CDR2 reads LQKENI.

CDR3 nucleotides: TGTGCCAGCGCCCGTAGCGGGGAGACCCAGTACTTC. It yields the protein CASARSGETQYF. The rearrangement links TRBV7-9 to TRBJ2-5, with 7 nucleotides matching TRBD2. Unmatched junction bases numbered 5, after V lost 8 bases and J lost 5 bases. Per the germline V gene, CDR1 is SEHNR and CDR2 is FQNEAQ (reference sequence). The CDR3 has 12 residues.

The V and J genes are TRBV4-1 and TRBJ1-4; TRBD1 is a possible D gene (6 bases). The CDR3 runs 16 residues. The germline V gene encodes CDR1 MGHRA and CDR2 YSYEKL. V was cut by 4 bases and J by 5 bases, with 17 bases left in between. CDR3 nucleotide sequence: TGCGCCAGCAGCCTACTACCGGGACAACGGAATGAAAAACTGTTTTTT. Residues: CASSLLPGQRNEKLFF.

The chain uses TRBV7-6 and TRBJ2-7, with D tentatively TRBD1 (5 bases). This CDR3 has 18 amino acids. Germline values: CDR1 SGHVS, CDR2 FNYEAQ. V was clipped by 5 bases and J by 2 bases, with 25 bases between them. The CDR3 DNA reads TGTGCCAGCAGCCCCCGAACAAGTGACAGTTTTTTTGCCTACGAGCAGTACTTC. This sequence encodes CASSPRTSDSFFAYEQYF.

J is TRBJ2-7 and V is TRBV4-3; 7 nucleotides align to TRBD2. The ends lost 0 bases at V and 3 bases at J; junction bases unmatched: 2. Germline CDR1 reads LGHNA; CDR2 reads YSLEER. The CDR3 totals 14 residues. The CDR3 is CASSQDWGGYEQYF. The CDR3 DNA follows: TGCGCCAGCAGCCAAGATTGGGGGGGCTACGAGCAGTACTTC.

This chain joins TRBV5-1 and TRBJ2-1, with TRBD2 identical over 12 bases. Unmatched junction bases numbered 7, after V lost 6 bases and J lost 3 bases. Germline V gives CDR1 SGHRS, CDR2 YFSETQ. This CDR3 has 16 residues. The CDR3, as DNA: TGCGCCAGCACCTACAGGACTAGCGGGGACTACAATGAGCAGTTCTTC. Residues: CASTYRTSGDYNEQFF.

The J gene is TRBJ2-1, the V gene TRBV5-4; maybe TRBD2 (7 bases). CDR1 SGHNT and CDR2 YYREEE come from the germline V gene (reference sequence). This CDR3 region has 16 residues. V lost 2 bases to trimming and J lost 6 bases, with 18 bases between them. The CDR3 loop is CASSLPLYGGPNEQFF. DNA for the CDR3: TGTGCCAGCAGCTTACCTTTATACGGGGGGCCCAATGAGCAGTTCTTC.

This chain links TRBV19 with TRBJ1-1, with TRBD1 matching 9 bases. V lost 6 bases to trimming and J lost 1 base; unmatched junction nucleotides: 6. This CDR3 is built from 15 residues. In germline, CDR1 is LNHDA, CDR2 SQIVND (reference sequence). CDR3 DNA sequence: TGTGCCAGTAGAAAACACAGGGGGCCGAACACTGAAGCTTTCTTT. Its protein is CASRKHRGPNTEAFF. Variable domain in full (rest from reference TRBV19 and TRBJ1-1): DGGITQSPKYLFRKEGQNVTLSCEQNLNHDAMYWYRQDPGQGLRLIYYSQIVNDFQKGDIAEGYSVSREKKESFPLTVTSAQKNPTAFYLCASRKHRGPNTEAFFGQGTRLTVV.

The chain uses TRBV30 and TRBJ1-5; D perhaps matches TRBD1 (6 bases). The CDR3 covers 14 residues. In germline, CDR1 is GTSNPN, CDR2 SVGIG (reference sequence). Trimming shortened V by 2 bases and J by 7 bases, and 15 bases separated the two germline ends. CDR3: CAWSTSGTRQPQHF. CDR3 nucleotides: TGTGCCTGGAGTACCTCCGGGACAAGACAGCCCCAGCATTTT.

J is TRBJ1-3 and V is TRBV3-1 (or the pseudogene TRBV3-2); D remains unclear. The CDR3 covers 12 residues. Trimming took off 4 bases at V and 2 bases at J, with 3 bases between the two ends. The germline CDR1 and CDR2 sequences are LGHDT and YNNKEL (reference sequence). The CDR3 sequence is CASSPAGNTIYF. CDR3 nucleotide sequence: TGTGCCAGCAGCCCAGCTGGAAACACCATATATTTT.

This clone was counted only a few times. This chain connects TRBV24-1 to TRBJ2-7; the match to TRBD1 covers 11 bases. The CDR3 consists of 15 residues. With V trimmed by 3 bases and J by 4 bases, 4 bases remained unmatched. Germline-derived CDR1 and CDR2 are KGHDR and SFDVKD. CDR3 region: CATSDGGQGGYEQYF. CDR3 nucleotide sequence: TGTGCCACCAGTGATGGGGGACAGGGGGGGTACGAGCAGTACTTC.

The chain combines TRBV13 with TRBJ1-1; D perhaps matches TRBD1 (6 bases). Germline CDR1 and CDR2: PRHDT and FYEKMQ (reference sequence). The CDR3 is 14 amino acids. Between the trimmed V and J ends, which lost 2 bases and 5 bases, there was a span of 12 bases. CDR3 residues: CASSLSGGWTEAFF. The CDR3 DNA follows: TGTGCCAGCAGCTTATCGGGGGGCTGGACTGAAGCTTTCTTT. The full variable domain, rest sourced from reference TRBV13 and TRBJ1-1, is AAGVIQSPRHLIKEKRETATLKCYPIPRHDTVYWYQQGPGQDPQFLISFYEKMQSDKGSIPDRFSAQQFSDYHSELNMSSLELGDSALYFCASSLSGGWTEAFFGQGTRLTVV.

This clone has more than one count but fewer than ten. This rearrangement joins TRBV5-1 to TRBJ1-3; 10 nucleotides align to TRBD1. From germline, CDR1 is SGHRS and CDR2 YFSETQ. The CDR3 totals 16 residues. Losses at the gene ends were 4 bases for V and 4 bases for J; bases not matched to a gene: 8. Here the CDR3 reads CASSRLGQGPGNTIYF. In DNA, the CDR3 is TGCGCCAGCAGCCGACTGGGACAGGGGCCAGGAAACACCATATATTTT. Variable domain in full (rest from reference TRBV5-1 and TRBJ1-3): KAGVTQTPRYLIKTRGQQVTLSCSPISGHRSVSWYQQTPGQGLQFLFEYFSETQRNKGNFPGRFSGRQFSNSRSEMNVSTLELGDSALYLCASSRLGQGPGNTIYFGEGSWLTVV.

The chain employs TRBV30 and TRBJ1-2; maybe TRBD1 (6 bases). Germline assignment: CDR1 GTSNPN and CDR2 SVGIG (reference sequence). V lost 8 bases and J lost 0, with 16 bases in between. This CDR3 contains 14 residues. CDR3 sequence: CARTHRETNYGYTF. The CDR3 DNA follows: TGTGCCCGAACTCACAGGGAGACTAACTATGGCTACACCTTC.

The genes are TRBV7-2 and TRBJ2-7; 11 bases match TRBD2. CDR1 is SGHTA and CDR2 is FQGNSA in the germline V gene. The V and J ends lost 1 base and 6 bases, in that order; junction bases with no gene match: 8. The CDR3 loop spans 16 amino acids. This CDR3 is CASSLGRSGRAGEQYF. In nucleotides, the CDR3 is TGTGCCAGCAGCTTAGGTCGTAGCGGGAGGGCCGGCGAGCAGTACTTC.

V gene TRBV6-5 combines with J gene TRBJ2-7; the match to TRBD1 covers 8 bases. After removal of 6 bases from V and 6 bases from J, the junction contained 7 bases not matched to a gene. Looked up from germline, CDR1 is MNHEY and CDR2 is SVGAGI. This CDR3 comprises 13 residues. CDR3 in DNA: TGTGCCAGCAGCCCGACAGGGGTGGGCGAGCAGTACTTC. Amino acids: CASSPTGVGEQYF.

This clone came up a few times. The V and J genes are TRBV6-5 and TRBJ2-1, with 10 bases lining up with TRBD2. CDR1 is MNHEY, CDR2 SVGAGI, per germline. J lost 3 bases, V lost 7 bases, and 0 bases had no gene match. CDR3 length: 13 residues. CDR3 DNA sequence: TGTGCCAGCACTAGCGGGGGCTACAATGAGCAGTTCTTC. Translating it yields CASTSGGYNEQFF.

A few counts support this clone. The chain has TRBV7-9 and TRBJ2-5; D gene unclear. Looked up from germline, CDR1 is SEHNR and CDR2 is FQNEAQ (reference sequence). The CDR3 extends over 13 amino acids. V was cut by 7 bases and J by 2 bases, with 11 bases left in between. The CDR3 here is CASTLSGQETQYF. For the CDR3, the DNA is TGTGCCAGCACCCTTTCAGGACAAGAGACCCAGTACTTC.

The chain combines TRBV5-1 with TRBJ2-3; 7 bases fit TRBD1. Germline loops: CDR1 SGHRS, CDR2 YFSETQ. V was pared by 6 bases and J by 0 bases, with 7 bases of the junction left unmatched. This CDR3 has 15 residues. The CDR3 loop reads CASNPTGASTDTQYF. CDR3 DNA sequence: TGCGCCAGCAACCCAACAGGGGCAAGCACAGATACGCAGTATTTT.

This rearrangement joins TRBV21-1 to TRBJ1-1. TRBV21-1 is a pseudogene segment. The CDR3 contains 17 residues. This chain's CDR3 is CASSKAVRRGLNTEAFF. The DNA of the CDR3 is TGTGCCAGCAGCAAGGCAGTTCGCAGGGGACTAAACACTGAAGCTTTCTTT.

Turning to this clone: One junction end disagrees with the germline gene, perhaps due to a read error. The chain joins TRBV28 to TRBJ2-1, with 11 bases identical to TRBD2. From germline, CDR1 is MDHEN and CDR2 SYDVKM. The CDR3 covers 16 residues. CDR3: CASSPPASGRYSEQFF. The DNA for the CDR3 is TGTGCCAGCAGTCCCCCGGCTAGCGGGAGGTACAGTGAGCAGTTCTTC. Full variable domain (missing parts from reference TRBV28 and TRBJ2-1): DVKVTQSSRYLVKRTGEKVFLECVQDMDHENMFWYRQDPGLGLRLIYFSYDVKMKEKGDIPEGYSVSREKKERFSLILESASTNQTSMYLCASSPPASGRYSEQFFGPGTRLTVL.

Here the CDR3 reads CASSFGGRAPTDTQYF. In DNA, the CDR3 is TGCGCCAGCAGCTTTGGCGGGAGGGCCCCCACAGATACGCAGTATTTT. The chain joins TRBV5-1 to TRBJ2-3; the match to TRBD2 covers 9 bases. The V and J ends lost 2 bases and 2 bases, in that order; junction bases with no gene match: 6. The germline gives CDR1 SGHRS, CDR2 YFSETQ. The CDR3 totals 16 residues.